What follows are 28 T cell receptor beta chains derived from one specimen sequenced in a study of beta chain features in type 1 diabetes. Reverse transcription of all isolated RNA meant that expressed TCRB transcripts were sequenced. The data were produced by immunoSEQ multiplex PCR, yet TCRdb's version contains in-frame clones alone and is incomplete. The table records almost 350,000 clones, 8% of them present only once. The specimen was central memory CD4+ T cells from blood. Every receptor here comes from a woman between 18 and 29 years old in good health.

The CDR3 reads CASRPGSSGANVLTF. CDR3 nucleotides: TGTGCCAGCAGACCAGGTAGCTCTGGGGCCAACGTCCTGACTTTC. V usage is TRBV6-1 and J usage is TRBJ2-6; D ambiguous. Germline CDR1 MNHNS, CDR2 SASEGT. The CDR3 totals 15 residues. V was pared by 6 bases and J by 0 bases, with 9 bases between.

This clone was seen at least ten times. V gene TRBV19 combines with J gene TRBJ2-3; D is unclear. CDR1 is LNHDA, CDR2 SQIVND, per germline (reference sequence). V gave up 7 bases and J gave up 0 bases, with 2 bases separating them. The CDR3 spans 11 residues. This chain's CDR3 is CASTSTDTQYF. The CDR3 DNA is TGTGCCAGTACCAGCACAGATACGCAGTATTTT.

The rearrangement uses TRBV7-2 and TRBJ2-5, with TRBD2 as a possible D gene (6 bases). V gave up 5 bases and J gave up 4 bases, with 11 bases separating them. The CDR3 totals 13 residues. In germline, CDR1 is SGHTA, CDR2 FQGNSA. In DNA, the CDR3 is TGTGCCAGCAGCCCGGGCGGGGCAGAGACCCAGTACTTC. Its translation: CASSPGGAETQYF. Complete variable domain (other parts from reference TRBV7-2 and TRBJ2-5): GAGVSQSPSNKVTEKGKDVELRCDPISGHTALYWYRQSLGQGLEFLIYFQGNSAPDKSGLPSDRFSAERTGGSVSTLTIQRTQQEDSAVYLCASSPGGAETQYFGPGTRLLVL.

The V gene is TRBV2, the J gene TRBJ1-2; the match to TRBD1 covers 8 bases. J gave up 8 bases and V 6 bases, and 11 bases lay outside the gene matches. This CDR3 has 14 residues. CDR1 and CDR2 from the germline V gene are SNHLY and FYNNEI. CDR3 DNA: TGTGCCAGCAGCTCAACGGACAGGGTTACCGGCTACACCTTC. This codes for CASSSTDRVTGYTF.

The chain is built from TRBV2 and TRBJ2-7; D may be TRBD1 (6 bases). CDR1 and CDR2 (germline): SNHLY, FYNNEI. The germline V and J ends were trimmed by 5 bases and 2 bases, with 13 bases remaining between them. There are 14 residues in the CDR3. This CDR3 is CASSFRDTTYEQYF. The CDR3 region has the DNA TGTGCCAGCAGTTTCAGGGACACCACCTACGAGCAGTACTTC.

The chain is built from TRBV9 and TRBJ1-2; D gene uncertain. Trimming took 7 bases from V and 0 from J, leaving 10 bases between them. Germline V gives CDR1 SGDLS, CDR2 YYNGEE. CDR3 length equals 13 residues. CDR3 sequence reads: CASSAGANYGYTF. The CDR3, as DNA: TGTGCCAGCTCGGCAGGAGCTAACTATGGCTACACCTTC.

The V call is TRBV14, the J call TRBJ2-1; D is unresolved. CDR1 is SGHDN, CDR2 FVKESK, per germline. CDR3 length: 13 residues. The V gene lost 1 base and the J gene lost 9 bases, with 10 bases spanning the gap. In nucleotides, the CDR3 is TGTGCCAGCAGCCAAGTAGGGCGGACTGAGCAGTTCTTC. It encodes CASSQVGRTEQFF. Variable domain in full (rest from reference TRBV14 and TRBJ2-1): EAGVTQFPSHSVIEKGQTVTLRCDPISGHDNLYWYRRVMGKEIKFLLHFVKESKQDESGMPNNRFLAERTGGTYSTLKVQPAELEDSGVYFCASSQVGRTEQFFGPGTRLTVL.

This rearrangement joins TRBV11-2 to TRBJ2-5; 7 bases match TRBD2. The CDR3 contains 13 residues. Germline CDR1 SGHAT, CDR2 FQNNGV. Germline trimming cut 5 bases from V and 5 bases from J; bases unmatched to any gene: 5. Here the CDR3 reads CASSRSGQETQYF. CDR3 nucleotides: TGTGCCAGCAGCCGTAGCGGGCAGGAGACCCAGTACTTC. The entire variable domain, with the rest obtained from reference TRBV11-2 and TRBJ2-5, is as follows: EAGVAQSPRYKIIEKRQSVAFWCNPISGHATLYWYQQILGQGPKLLIQFQNNGVVDDSQLPKDRFSAERLKGVDSTLKIQPAKLEDSAVYLCASSRSGQETQYFGPGTRLLVL.

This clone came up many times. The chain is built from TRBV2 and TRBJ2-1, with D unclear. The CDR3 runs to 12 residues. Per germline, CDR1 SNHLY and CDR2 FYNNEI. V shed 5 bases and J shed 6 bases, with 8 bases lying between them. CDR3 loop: CASSMGLNEQFF. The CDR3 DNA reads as TGTGCCAGCAGTATGGGCCTCAATGAGCAGTTCTTC.

Written as DNA, the CDR3 is TGTGCCAGCAGCTTAACAGGGCTTGGAAACACCATATATTTT. This codes for CASSLTGLGNTIYF. The V call is TRBV7-2, the J call TRBJ1-3; perhaps TRBD1 as D (6 bases). The V and J ends lost 2 bases and 3 bases respectively, with 8 bases between them. The CDR3 has 14 residues. Germline CDR1 SGHTA, CDR2 FQGNSA.

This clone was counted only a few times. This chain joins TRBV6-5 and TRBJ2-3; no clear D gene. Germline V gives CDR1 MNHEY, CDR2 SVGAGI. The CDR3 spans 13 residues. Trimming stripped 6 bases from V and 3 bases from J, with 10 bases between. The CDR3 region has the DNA TGTGCCAGCAGGTCTCTTGGGACAGATACGCAGTATTTT. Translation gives CASRSLGTDTQYF.

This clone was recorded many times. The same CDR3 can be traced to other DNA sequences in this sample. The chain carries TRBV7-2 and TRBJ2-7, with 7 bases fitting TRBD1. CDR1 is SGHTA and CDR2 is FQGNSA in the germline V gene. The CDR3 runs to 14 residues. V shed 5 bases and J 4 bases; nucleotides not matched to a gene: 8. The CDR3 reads CASSLRQGWYEQYF. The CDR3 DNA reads TGTGCCAGCAGCCTAAGACAGGGTTGGTACGAGCAGTACTTC.

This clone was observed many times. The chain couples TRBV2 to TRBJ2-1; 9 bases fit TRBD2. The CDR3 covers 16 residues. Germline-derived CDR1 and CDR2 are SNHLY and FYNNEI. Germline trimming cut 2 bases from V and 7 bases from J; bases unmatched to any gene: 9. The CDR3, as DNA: TGTGCCAGCAGTGAATCCTTAGCGGGAGTCAGAAATGAGCAGTTCTTC. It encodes CASSESLAGVRNEQFF. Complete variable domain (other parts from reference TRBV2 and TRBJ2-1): EPEVTQTPSHQVTQMGQEVILRCVPISNHLYFYWYRQILGQKVEFLVSFYNNEISEKSEIFDDQFSVERPDGSNFTLKIRSTKLEDSAMYFCASSESLAGVRNEQFFGPGTRLTVL.

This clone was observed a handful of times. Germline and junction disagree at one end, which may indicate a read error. The CDR3 DNA reads TGCGCCAGCAGCTTCGTGCGCTTC. Its translation is CASSFVRF. This chain joins TRBV5-1 and TRBJ2-7; D gene uncertain. The CDR3 is 8 residues long. Per germline, CDR1 SGHRS and CDR2 YFSETQ.

CDR3 in amino acids: CASNRGVELETQYF. CDR3 in DNA: TGTGCCAGCAATAGGGGAGTCGAGTTAGAGACCCAGTACTTC. The chain recombines TRBV2 with TRBJ2-5, with D perhaps being TRBD1 or TRBD2 (5 bases each). Per the germline V gene, CDR1 is SNHLY and CDR2 is FYNNEI. V lost 7 bases to trimming and J lost 4 bases, with 16 bases between them. The CDR3 length is 14 residues.

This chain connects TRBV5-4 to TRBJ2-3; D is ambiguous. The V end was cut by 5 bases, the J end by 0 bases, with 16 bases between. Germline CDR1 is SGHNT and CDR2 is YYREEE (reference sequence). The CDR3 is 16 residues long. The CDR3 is CASRIFVDPSTDTQYF. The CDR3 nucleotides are TGTGCCAGCAGAATATTCGTAGACCCTAGCACAGATACGCAGTATTTT.

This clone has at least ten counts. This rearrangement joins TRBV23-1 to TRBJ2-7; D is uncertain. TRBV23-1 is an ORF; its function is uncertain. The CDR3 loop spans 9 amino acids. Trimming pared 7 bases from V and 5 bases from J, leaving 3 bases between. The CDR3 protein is CASKDEQYF. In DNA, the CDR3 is TGCGCCAGCAAGGACGAGCAGTACTTC.

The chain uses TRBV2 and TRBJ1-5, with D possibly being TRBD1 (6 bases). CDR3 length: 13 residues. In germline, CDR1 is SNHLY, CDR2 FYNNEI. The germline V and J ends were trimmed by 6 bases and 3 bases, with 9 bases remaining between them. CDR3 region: CASSGTPNQPQHF. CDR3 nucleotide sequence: TGTGCCAGCAGCGGGACACCCAATCAGCCCCAGCATTTT. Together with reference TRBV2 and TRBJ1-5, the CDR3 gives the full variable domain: EPEVTQTPSHQVTQMGQEVILRCVPISNHLYFYWYRQILGQKVEFLVSFYNNEISEKSEIFDDQFSVERPDGSNFTLKIRSTKLEDSAMYFCASSGTPNQPQHFGDGTRLSIL.

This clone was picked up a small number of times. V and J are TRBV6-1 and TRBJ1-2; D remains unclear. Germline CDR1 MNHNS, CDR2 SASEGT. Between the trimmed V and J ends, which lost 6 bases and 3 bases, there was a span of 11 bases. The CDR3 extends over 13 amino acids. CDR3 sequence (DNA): TGTGCCAGCAGGGTCGGGAACTACTATGGCTACACCTTC. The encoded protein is CASRVGNYYGYTF.

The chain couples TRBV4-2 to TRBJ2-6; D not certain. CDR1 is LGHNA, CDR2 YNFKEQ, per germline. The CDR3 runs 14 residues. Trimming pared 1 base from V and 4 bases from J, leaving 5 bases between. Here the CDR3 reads CASSQGWGANVLTF. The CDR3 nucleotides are TGTGCCAGCAGCCAAGGCTGGGGGGCCAACGTCCTGACTTTC.

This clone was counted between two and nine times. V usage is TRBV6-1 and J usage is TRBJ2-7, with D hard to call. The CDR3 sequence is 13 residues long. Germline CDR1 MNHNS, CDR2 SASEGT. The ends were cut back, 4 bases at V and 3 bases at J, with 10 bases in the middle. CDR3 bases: TGTGCCAGCAGTGTCGGCAGGTACTACGAGCAGTACTTC. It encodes CASSVGRYYEQYF.

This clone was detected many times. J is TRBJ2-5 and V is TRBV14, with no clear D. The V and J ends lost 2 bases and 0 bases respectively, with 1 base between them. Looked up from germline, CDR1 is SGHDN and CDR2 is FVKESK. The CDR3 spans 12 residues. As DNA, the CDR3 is TGTGCCAGCAGCCAAAACCAAGAGACCCAGTACTTC. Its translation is CASSQNQETQYF.

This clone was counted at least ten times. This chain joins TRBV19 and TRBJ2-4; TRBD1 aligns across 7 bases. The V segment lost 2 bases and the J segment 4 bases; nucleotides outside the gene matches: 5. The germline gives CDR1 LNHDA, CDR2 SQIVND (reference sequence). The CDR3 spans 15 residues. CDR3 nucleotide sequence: TGTGCCAGTAGTATAATCGGGACAGATAAAAACATTCAGTACTTC. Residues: CASSIIGTDKNIQYF.

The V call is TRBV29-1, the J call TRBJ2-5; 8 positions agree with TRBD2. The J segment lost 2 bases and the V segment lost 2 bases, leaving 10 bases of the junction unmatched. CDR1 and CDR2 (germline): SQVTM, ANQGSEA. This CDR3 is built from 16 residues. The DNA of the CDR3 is TGCAGCGTTGAAACCCCTCTAGCGGGTGCTCAAGAGACCCAGTACTTC. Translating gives CSVETPLAGAQETQYF.

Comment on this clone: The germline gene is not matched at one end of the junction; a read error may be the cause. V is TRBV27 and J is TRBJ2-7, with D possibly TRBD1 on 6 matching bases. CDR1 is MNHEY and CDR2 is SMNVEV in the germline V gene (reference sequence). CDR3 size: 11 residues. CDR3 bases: TGTGCCAGCAGTTCGAACAGGGACCGAGGCTTC. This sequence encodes CASSSNRDRGF.

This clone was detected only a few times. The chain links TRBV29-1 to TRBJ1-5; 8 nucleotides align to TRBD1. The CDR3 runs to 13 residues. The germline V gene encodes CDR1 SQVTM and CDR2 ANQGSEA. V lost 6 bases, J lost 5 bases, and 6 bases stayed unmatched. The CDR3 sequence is CSVMDRADQPQHF. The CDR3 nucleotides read TGCAGCGTCATGGACAGGGCGGATCAGCCCCAGCATTTT.

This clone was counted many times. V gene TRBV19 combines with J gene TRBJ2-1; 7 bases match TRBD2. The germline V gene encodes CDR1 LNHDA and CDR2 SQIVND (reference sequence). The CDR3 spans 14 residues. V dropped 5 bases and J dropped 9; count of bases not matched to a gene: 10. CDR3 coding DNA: TGTGCCAGTAGTGCAGTCAGGACTAGTAGTGAGCAGTTCTTC. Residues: CASSAVRTSSEQFF.

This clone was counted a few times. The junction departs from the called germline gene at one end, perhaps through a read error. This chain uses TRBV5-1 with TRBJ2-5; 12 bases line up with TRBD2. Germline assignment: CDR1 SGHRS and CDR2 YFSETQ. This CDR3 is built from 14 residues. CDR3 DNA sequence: TGCGCCAGCAGCTTGCTAATGACTAGCGGGAGTATTCACTTC. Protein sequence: CASSLLMTSGSIHF.